This T cell receptor beta chain was recovered during a study of T cells after yellow fever vaccination (dated by TCRdb to about 2019). For the wider study: The SMART-Seq v4 Ultra Low Input RNA kit was used to prepare libraries from fractions with low cell numbers. To follow T-cell clones before and after both primary and booster YFV17D yellow fever vaccination, bulk TCR alpha and beta repertoires underwent longitudinal sequencing. The cohort comprised two healthy male donors, one aged 18 to 29 and one aged 30 to 39 years. Bulk PBMC replicates and cell subsets were isolated from blood drawn at multiple timepoints before and after both primary and secondary immunization. Findings and caveats that apply to the study as a whole: Computational filtering was needed because FACS-sorted repertoires could contain abundant contaminating clonotypes from the bulk population. Compared with the primary T-cell response, the secondary T-cell response was weaker but faster, peaking on day 5 rather than day 15. The study included only a couple of donors, which limits how far the findings can be generalized. Most clones expanded after primary vaccination were re-detected after the booster (around 96% of CD4 and about 88% of CD8), suggesting broad memory maintenance. A small share of clonotypes occurred in both CD4 and CD8 compartments, likely arising from convergent recombination.

Sequencing instrument: Illumina NovaSeq 6000. TCR cDNA was synthesized by 5'RACE template switching, through which a universal primer site and unique molecular identifiers were introduced. Priming for cDNA synthesis came from both the TCR alpha and TCR beta constant segments. Library amplification used two PCR steps, and the second PCR step added sample barcodes and sequencing adapters. Sequencing of the libraries was done on either Illumina HiSeq 2500 (2x100 bp) or NovaSeq (2x150 bp). On the study's bioinformatics: Reads were demultiplexed and collapsed into UMI consensus sequences with MIGEC, and V(D)J alignment was performed with MiXCR. Clonotypes responding to the vaccine were identified with edgeR on replicate PBMC samples, with the criteria of FDR below 0.01 and a log2 fold change above 5 up to day 15. Each bulk clonotype received a CD4 or CD8 identity based on whether the sequenced CD4 or CD8 repertoire contained that clonotype at higher abundance. The public reads were run again by TCRdb, first through fastp at Q25 and then through MiXCR, and only productive beta chains were kept. Every entry covers one CDR3 protein and lists the most common genes and DNA from its rows. The V and J calls were determined by TCRdb, not by the authors. Present in this sample are fewer than 350,000 distinct CDR3 sequences, around 4.5% of which were seen just once. Jointly, the top ten make up just under 20% of the sample.

The CDR3 starts with the cysteine, ends with the phenylalanine, and has 15 residues. The entry retains the CDR3 DNA only, 45 bases that are in frame from base 1. Per the germline V gene, ENHRY is the CDR1 and SYGVKD is the CDR2. Between the V and J ends, shortened by 6 bases and 0 bases respectively, the junction contains 14 bases. This clonotype was seen at least ten times. Its antigen has not been determined. It has no much larger one-base neighbor in the sample; base qualities were not kept. The treatment or condition tag for this specimen amounts to: live attenuated yellow fever vaccine strain. Two biological replicates of bulk PBMCs were collected at each blood-draw timepoint. A standard Ficoll-Paque protocol was used to isolate PBMCs from peripheral blood. TriZol was used to extract RNA from bulk PBMCs, CD4 and CD8 fractions, and dextramer-positive and dextramer-negative fractions.

The source of this sequence is a man aged 18 to 30 who received the YFV17D yellow fever vaccine. The sample was PBMCs, taken 15 days after the yellow fever booster vaccination. The rearrangement combines TRBV10-3 with TRBJ2-5; the D gene is perhaps TRBD1 or TRBD2, as each covers 5 bases. The CDR3 here reads CAIRSPRGDQETQYF. The sequenced DNA is TGTGCCATCAGGAGCCCCCGAGGGGACCAAGAGACCCAGTACTTC.